This TCR beta chain was identified during a study of HIV-infected children after antiretroviral therapy interruption. Study in general: Most participating children were previously exposed to EBV and CMV. Points from the study as a whole: Naive CD4+ CDR3 sharing between time points fell after interruption began. Naive CD4+ Gini coefficient rose by interruption end, suggesting clonal expansion.

A 3' RACE protocol on RNA, with unique molecular identifiers, produced the TCR library. A single record per CDR3 protein comes from TCRdb applying MiXCR to the 3' RACE reads. The sample consists of fewer than 50,000 distinct CDR3 sequences, roughly 4.5% of them appearing once. V lost 0 bases and J lost 4, with 7 bases in between. This CDR3 spans 14 amino acids. The germline V gene has CDR1 SGHTA and CDR2 FQGNSA. Treatment: PENTA 11 planned treatment interruption arm or continuous ART arm. From thawed PBMCs, naive CD4+ CD45RA+ CD45RO- T cells were sorted. This clonotype has ten or more counts. What it recognizes is unknown.

The V call is TRBV7-2, the J call TRBJ1-5; D unresolved. This sample comprised CD45RA+ CD4+ T cells from PBMCs, pooled from several time points, obtained from a donor given antiretroviral therapy, either interrupted or continuous. Subset noted: naive CD4+ CD45RA+ CD45RO- T cells. The sequence was collected from a pool of human donors with HIV. Here the CDR3 DNA reads TGTGCCAGCAGCTTAGCGGAGGGAAATCAGCCCCAGCATTTT. Its translation: CASSLAEGNQPQHF.